The TCR beta chain under discussion was sequenced for a study of cytomegalovirus exposure and HLA in healthy donors. Germline lookup yields CDR1 MNHEY and CDR2 SMNVEV (reference sequence). CDR3 size: 13 residues. V gave up 8 bases and J gave up 1 base, with 12 bases separating them. Some clones are missing from TCRdb's copy, which holds only in-frame ones; the method was immunoSEQ multiplex PCR. The profile covers approximately 270,000 clones, with 65% to 90% appearing a single time and about 1% taken by the ten largest. Sequencing was carried out using PBMCs. The source is a woman under 30 in good health and CMV-seronegative. The chain has TRBV27 and TRBJ2-7, with D perhaps TRBD1 (6 bases). CDR3 residues: CASQSTGSYEQYF. CDR3 sequence (DNA): TGTGCCAGCCAATCGACAGGATCCTACGAGCAGTACTTC.